This passage covers 4 T cell receptor beta chains from one sample sequenced in a study of cytomegalovirus exposure and HLA in healthy donors. It was with 60 Vbeta and 13 Jbeta primers that the PCR ran. This table comes from immunoSEQ multiplex PCR, and its TCRdb copy is limited to in-frame clones, with some not included. The sample shows roughly 98,000 clones, about 70% of them seen only once. Specimen: PBMCs. These receptors were collected from a female donor in good health and CMV-seropositive.

V is TRBV5-1 and J is TRBJ2-7; 7 bases agree with TRBD2. Germline CDR1 SGHRS, CDR2 YFSETQ. The V and J ends lost 2 bases and 2 bases, in that order; junction bases with no gene match: 7. The CDR3 totals 15 residues. The CDR3 nucleotides read TGCGCCAGCAGCTTTACCGGGACTACGACCTACGAGCAGTACTTC. Protein: CASSFTGTTTYEQYF.

In this sample, this clone turned up once. The rearrangement joins TRBV30 to TRBJ2-5; 9 bases are a match to TRBD1. This CDR3 is built from 14 residues. J lost 5 bases, V lost 0 bases, and 4 bases had no gene match. Germline loops: CDR1 GTSNPN, CDR2 SVGIG (reference sequence). CDR3 DNA sequence: TGTGCCTGGAGTGTAGGGACAGGGTGGGAGACCCAGTACTTC. Protein: CAWSVGTGWETQYF.

This clone has only a few counts. This sequence joins TRBV28 and TRBJ1-5; 7 bases agree with TRBD1. The CDR3 length is 13 residues. V dropped 10 bases and J dropped 3; count of bases not matched to a gene: 6. Germline V gene sequence: CDR1 MDHEN, CDR2 SYDVKM. Here the CDR3 DNA reads TGTGCCACCAGGGGACAGTACAATCAGCCCCAGCATTTT. Translation: CATRGQYNQPQHF. The complete variable domain, with remaining parts taken from reference TRBV28 and TRBJ1-5, reads DVKVTQSSRYLVKRTGEKVFLECVQDMDHENMFWYRQDPGLGLRLIYFSYDVKMKEKGDIPEGYSVSREKKERFSLILESASTNQTSMYLCATRGQYNQPQHFGDGTRLSIL.

The chain is built from TRBV30 and TRBJ2-3; 8 nucleotides line up with TRBD2. CDR1 GTSNPN and CDR2 SVGIG come from the germline V gene (reference sequence). With 2 bases clipped from V and 8 bases from J, the junction kept 18 bases outside the gene matches. The length of the CDR3 is 17 residues. The CDR3 protein is CAWSPKTGGALRGTQYF. The CDR3 DNA is TGTGCCTGGAGTCCCAAGACGGGGGGGGCCCTCCGAGGTACGCAGTATTTT.